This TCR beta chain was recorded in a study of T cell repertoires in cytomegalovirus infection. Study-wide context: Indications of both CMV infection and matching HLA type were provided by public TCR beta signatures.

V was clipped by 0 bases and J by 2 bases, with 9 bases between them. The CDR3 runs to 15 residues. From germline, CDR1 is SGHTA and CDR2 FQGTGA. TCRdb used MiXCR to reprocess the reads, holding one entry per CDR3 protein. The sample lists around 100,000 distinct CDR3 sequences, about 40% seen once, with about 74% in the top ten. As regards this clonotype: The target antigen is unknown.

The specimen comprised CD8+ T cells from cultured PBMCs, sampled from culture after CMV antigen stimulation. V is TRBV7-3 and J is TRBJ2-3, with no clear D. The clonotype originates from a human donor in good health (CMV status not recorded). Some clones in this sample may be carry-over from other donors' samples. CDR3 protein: CASSLTVAYTDTQYF. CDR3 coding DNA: TGTGCCAGCAGCTTAACAGTAGCCTACACAGATACGCAGTATTTT.